One sample yielded the 26 T cell receptor beta chains listed below, sequenced in a study of blood T cell repertoires in COVID-19. Here immunoSEQ multiplex PCR was the method, and the copy in TCRdb shows in-frame clones only, minus some. Of some 180,000 clones in the sample, 65% to 90% were seen once. Sequences were obtained from peripheral blood. The receptors were sampled from a human donor in a cohort sampled during active COVID-19.

This clone was observed a handful of times. This chain uses TRBV7-2 with TRBJ2-7, with D tentatively TRBD1 (5 bases). Germline lookup yields CDR1 SGHTA and CDR2 FQGNSA. V lost 5 bases, J lost 2 bases, and 13 bases lay in between. CDR3 length: 14 residues. The CDR3, as DNA: TGTGCCAGCAGCCCCAGGGTTCTCCCCTACGAGCAGTACTTC. Its translation is CASSPRVLPYEQYF.

The chain uses TRBV14 and TRBJ2-1; 13 nucleotides match TRBD2. V was clipped by 5 bases and J by 0 bases; unmatched bases: 16. The germline V gene encodes CDR1 SGHDN and CDR2 FVKESK. CDR3 size: 21 residues. CDR3 sequence (DNA): TGTGCCAGCAGCGGATTTGGGACTAGCGGGAATTTGGAGGGCTCCTACAATGAGCAGTTCTTC. Translated: CASSGFGTSGNLEGSYNEQFF.

This clone was recorded once. Here the CDR3 reads CASSQAIHGGNEQFF. Here the CDR3 DNA reads TGTGCCAGCAGCCAAGCAATCCACGGGGGCAATGAGCAGTTCTTC. The chain combines TRBV3-1 (or the pseudogene TRBV3-2) with TRBJ2-1, with D tentatively TRBD2 (6 bases). Germline V CDR1 and CDR2: LGHDT, YNNKEL (reference sequence). V lost 1 base and J lost 6, with 13 bases in between. This CDR3 comprises 15 residues.

This clone has only a few counts. V usage is TRBV2 and J usage is TRBJ1-6; 8 bases are a match to TRBD1. The V gene end was trimmed by 10 bases and the J gene end by 11 bases; junction bases not matched to a gene: 10. The CDR3 covers 13 residues. Germline lookup yields CDR1 SNHLY and CDR2 FYNNEI. CDR3 loop: CATKTGAHTPLHF. The DNA for the CDR3 is TGTGCCACCAAGACAGGGGCCCATACACCCCTCCACTTT.

The chain links TRBV6-6 to TRBJ1-2; 7 nucleotides align to TRBD1. V was clipped by 4 bases and J by 3 bases; unmatched bases: 2. Germline assignment: CDR1 MNHNY and CDR2 SVGAGI (reference sequence). CDR3 length equals 13 residues. The CDR3 bases are TGTGCCAGCAGTTTTGACAGGGACTATGGCTACACCTTC. It encodes CASSFDRDYGYTF.

This clone was counted a few times. This chain connects TRBV19 to TRBJ2-7; tentative D call: TRBD1 (7 bases). CDR1 and CDR2 from the germline V gene are LNHDA and SQIVND (reference sequence). The CDR3 contains 14 residues. Between the trimmed V and J ends, which lost 6 bases and 6 bases, there was a span of 18 bases. The chain's CDR3 is CASRPGTAGGEQYF. The CDR3 bases are TGTGCCAGTAGGCCAGGGACAGCGGGCGGCGAGCAGTACTTC.

The V gene is TRBV27, the J gene TRBJ1-1, with D tentatively TRBD1 (5 bases). The CDR3 covers 17 residues. Per the germline V gene, CDR1 is MNHEY and CDR2 is SMNVEV (reference sequence). V was clipped by 0 bases and J by 0 bases, with 14 bases between them. The DNA for the CDR3 is TGTGCCAGCAGTTTATCGGGGCAGAAGCTCGTGAACACTGAAGCTTTCTTT. Protein sequence: CASSLSGQKLVNTEAFF.

This clone was seen a few times. The rearrangement links TRBV5-5 to TRBJ1-5; 10 nucleotides match TRBD1. The germline V gene encodes CDR1 SGHKS and CDR2 YYEKEE (reference sequence). The CDR3 consists of 15 residues. J lost 2 bases, V lost 4 bases, and 3 bases had no gene match. The CDR3 loop reads CASSPTGGGNQPQHF. Here the CDR3 DNA reads TGTGCCAGCAGCCCGACAGGGGGCGGCAATCAGCCCCAGCATTTT.

This rearrangement joins TRBV3-1 (or the pseudogene TRBV3-2) to TRBJ2-7, with 7 bases identical to TRBD2. In germline, CDR1 is LGHDT, CDR2 YNNKEL (reference sequence). CDR3 length: 18 amino acids. Trimming cost V 0 bases and J 0 bases; bases outside gene matches: 11. CDR3 coding DNA: TGTGCCAGCAGCCAAGAAGTCCCCACTAGCGTTAGCTCCTACGAGCAGTACTTC. This encodes CASSQEVPTSVSSYEQYF.

The chain recombines TRBV7-2 with TRBJ2-5, with 7 bases lining up with TRBD2. The CDR3 covers 16 residues. J gave up 2 bases and V 5 bases, and 11 bases lay outside the gene matches. Germline-derived CDR1 and CDR2 are SGHTA and FQGNSA. In DNA, the CDR3 is TGTGCCAGCAGCCCCCCCGGCCGTAGCGGGCAAGAGACCCAGTACTTC. It codes for CASSPPGRSGQETQYF.

The genes are TRBV28 and TRBJ2-1, with 10 nucleotides matching TRBD1. Looked up from germline, CDR1 is MDHEN and CDR2 is SYDVKM. The CDR3 consists of 15 residues. With 8 bases clipped from V and 1 base from J, the junction kept 5 bases outside the gene matches. The CDR3 is CASLGQGVSYNEQFF. CDR3 DNA sequence: TGTGCCAGCCTCGGACAGGGGGTTTCCTACAATGAGCAGTTCTTC.

The V call is TRBV10-3, the J call TRBJ2-7; perhaps TRBD1 as D (5 bases). Trimming removed 2 bases from V and 1 base from J, with 9 bases in between. In germline, CDR1 is ENHRY, CDR2 SYGVKD. This CDR3 has 14 amino acids. The chain's CDR3 is CAISEPGHSYEQYF. The DNA of the CDR3 is TGTGCCATCAGTGAGCCAGGACATTCCTACGAGCAGTACTTC.

The chain has TRBV6-5 and TRBJ2-1; TRBD2 matches 8 bases. V trimming: 6 bases; J trimming: 11 bases; junction bases outside the gene matches: 9. The CDR3 is 13 residues long. The V gene's germline CDR1 is MNHEY and CDR2 SVGAGI. CDR3 in DNA: TGTGCCAGCAGGTTGGGAGCGGGGGCGAAGCAGTTCTTC. Protein: CASRLGAGAKQFF.

The V and J genes are TRBV9 and TRBJ2-7, with 10 bases matching TRBD1. This CDR3 spans 16 amino acids. The V gene's germline CDR1 is SGDLS and CDR2 YYNGEE. V shed 3 bases and J 4 bases; nucleotides not matched to a gene: 10. This CDR3 is CASSARDRGNGYEQYF. Written as DNA, the CDR3 is TGTGCCAGCAGCGCCCGGGACAGGGGTAATGGTTACGAGCAGTACTTC.

The chain recombines TRBV7-9 with TRBJ1-3; TRBD1 agrees at 9 bases. CDR1 and CDR2 (germline): SEHNR, FQNEAQ (reference sequence). V shed 5 bases, J shed 1 base, and the junction held 15 bases outside the gene matches. This CDR3 is built from 19 residues. CDR3 protein: CASSVRQGGTEKSGNTIYF. For the CDR3, the DNA is TGTGCCAGCAGCGTACGACAGGGGGGAACCGAAAAATCTGGAAACACCATATATTTT.

This clone turned up a few times. The chain combines TRBV28 with TRBJ1-2; D uncertain. Trimming shortened V by 0 bases and J by 0 bases, and 8 bases separated the two germline ends. Germline loops: CDR1 MDHEN, CDR2 SYDVKM. The CDR3 length is 15 residues. The CDR3 sequence is CASSLWGQANYGYTF. In DNA, the CDR3 is TGTGCCAGCAGTTTATGGGGTCAGGCTAACTATGGCTACACCTTC.

The chain recombines TRBV6-5 with TRBJ1-4; 7 bases line up with TRBD1. Trimming cost V 0 bases and J 5 bases; bases outside gene matches: 3. The CDR3 extends over 15 amino acids. The V gene's germline CDR1 is MNHEY and CDR2 SVGAGI. The CDR3 bases are TGTGCCAGCAGTTACTCGGGCAGGGGGAATGAAAAACTGTTTTTT. The encoded protein is CASSYSGRGNEKLFF.

A few counts support this clone. This chain connects TRBV28 to TRBJ2-7; tentatively, D is TRBD1 (5 bases). This CDR3 has 15 residues. Germline values: CDR1 MDHEN, CDR2 SYDVKM. Trimming pared 5 bases from V and 1 base from J, leaving 15 bases between. The CDR3 sequence: CASSPGGHKSYEQYF. In DNA, the CDR3 is TGTGCCAGCAGTCCCGGCGGACACAAATCCTACGAGCAGTACTTC.

The chain uses TRBV6-2 or TRBV6-3 and TRBJ2-7, with 13 bases aligning to TRBD2. The germline CDR1 and CDR2 sequences are MNHEY and SVGEGT. With V trimmed by 4 bases and J by 6 bases, 9 bases remained unmatched. CDR3 length: 16 residues. CDR3 in amino acids: CASSLGLAGPPLEQYF. The CDR3, as DNA: TGTGCCAGCAGTTTGGGACTAGCGGGACCACCCCTCGAGCAGTACTTC.

V gene TRBV5-1 combines with J gene TRBJ2-5; 9 bases fit TRBD2. Germline CDR1 is SGHRS and CDR2 is YFSETQ. With 4 bases clipped from V and 1 base from J, the junction kept 5 bases outside the gene matches. The CDR3 covers 15 residues. CDR3 in DNA: TGCGCCAGCAGCAGTCTAGCGGGATCCCAAGAGACCCAGTACTTC. This sequence encodes CASSSLAGSQETQYF.

The gene calls are TRBV28 and TRBJ2-7, with 7 nucleotides matching TRBD2. Germline V gene lookup returns CDR1 MDHEN and CDR2 SYDVKM. CDR3 length: 15 residues. J lost 6 bases, V lost 4 bases, and 12 bases had no gene match. The CDR3: CASSSPSGGSTEQYF. The CDR3 nucleotides are TGTGCCAGCAGTTCCCCTTCGGGCGGGAGCACCGAGCAGTACTTC.

This chain joins TRBV4-2 and TRBJ2-5; 12 positions agree with TRBD2. The V gene end was trimmed by 2 bases and the J gene end by 2 bases; junction bases not matched to a gene: 3. Germline CDR1 and CDR2: LGHNA and YNFKEQ. The CDR3 consists of 16 residues. Here the CDR3 reads CASSQQGLAGQETQYF. The CDR3 nucleotides are TGTGCCAGCAGCCAACAAGGACTAGCGGGACAAGAGACCCAGTACTTC.

The chain combines TRBV18 with TRBJ2-1; 12 bases are shared with TRBD2. Unmatched junction bases numbered 3, after V lost 4 bases and J lost 5 bases. Germline V gene lookup returns CDR1 KGHSH and CDR2 LQKENI. The CDR3 extends over 15 amino acids. This CDR3 is CASSRLAGADNEQFF. The CDR3 nucleotides are TGTGCCAGCTCACGACTAGCGGGAGCCGACAATGAGCAGTTCTTC.

V usage is TRBV5-1 and J usage is TRBJ2-7; D is undetermined. V was pared by 8 bases and J by 2 bases, with 14 bases between. This CDR3 contains 13 residues. Germline V gene lookup returns CDR1 SGHRS and CDR2 YFSETQ. The CDR3 DNA sequence: TGCGCCAGTAGTGTCCCTGGGCCCTACGAGCAGTACTTC. Translating gives CASSVPGPYEQYF.

The chain joins TRBV5-6 to TRBJ2-5, with a tentative D call TRBD1 (5 bases). Trimming took off 2 bases at V and 2 bases at J, with 16 bases between the two ends. The length of the CDR3 is 16 residues. CDR1 and CDR2 from the germline V gene are SGHDT and YYEEEE. This CDR3 reads CASSFFNRNLQETQYF. The CDR3 nucleotides read TGTGCCAGCAGCTTTTTCAACAGGAACCTTCAAGAGACCCAGTACTTC.

V usage is TRBV7-9 and J usage is TRBJ1-2; D remains ambiguous. Germline CDR1 and CDR2: SEHNR and FQNEAQ (reference sequence). V lost 2 bases, J lost 3 bases, and 7 bases lay in between. The CDR3 is 13 amino acids. The CDR3 bases are TGTGCCAGCAGCTTATCAAGCGACTATGGCTACACCTTC. Protein product: CASSLSSDYGYTF. The full variable domain, its missing parts supplied by reference TRBV7-9 and TRBJ1-2, is DTGVSQNPRHKITKRGQNVTFRCDPISEHNRLYWYRQTLGQGPEFLTYFQNEAQLEKSRLLSDRFSAERPKGSFSTLEIQRTEQGDSAMYLCASSLSSDYGYTFGSGTRLTVV.